This T cell receptor beta chain is drawn from a study of T cell clonality in common variable immunodeficiency. Germline V lookup: CDR1 LNHDA, CDR2 SQIVND (reference sequence). Trimming shortened V by 3 bases and J by 2 bases, and 11 bases separated the two germline ends. The CDR3 is 14 residues long. General observations from the study: Fewer deletions and N-nucleotide insertions were reportedly seen in common variable immunodeficiency TCR beta sequences.

This clone was detected many times. Antigen: not known. Read sequence stops 3 residues before the CDR3 end, and the germline J gene provides the missing end. The data were produced by immunoSEQ multiplex PCR, yet TCRdb's version contains in-frame clones alone and is incomplete. Recorded here are under 35,000 clones, with no singletons, and the ten leading clones hold roughly 5.6%. J is TRBJ2-7 and V is TRBV19, with D uncertain. Sequenced sample: peripheral blood mononuclear cells. The source of this sequence is a human donor with common variable immunodeficiency. CDR3 bases read: TGTGCCAGTAGTATTTCCGTAACTACCTACGAG. Translated, it gives CASSISVTTYE. The whole CDR3 is CASSISVTTYEQYF.